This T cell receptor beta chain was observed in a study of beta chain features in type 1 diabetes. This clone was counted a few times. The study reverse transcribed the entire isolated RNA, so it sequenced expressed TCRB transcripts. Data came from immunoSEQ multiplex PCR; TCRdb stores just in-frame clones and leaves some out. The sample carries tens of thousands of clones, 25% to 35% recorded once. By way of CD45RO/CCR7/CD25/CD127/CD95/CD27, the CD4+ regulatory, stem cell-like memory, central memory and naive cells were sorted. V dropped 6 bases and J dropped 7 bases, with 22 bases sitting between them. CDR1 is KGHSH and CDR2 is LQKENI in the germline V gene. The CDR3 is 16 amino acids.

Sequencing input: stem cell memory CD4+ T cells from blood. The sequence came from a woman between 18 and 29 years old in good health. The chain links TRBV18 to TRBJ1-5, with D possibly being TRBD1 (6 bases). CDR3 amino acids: CASSTRDTGVAQPQHF. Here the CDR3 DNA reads TGTGCCAGCTCCACCCGGGACACCGGAGTTGCGCAGCCCCAGCATTTT.